These 20 T cell receptor beta chains were sequenced from one sample in a study of blood T cell repertoires in COVID-19. The assay was immunoSEQ multiplex PCR, and TCRdb's table has in-frame clones only and misses some. Among more than 150,000 clones listed, roughly 90% were seen once. Specimen: PBMCs or T cells enriched from blood (not recorded which). These receptors were obtained from a woman aged 25 to 45 who had recovered from COVID-19.

The V and J genes are TRBV5-6 and TRBJ2-2; TRBD1 might be the D (6 bases). The CDR3 is 17 residues long. V was trimmed by 4 bases and J by 0 bases, leaving 16 bases between them. Germline lookup yields CDR1 SGHDT and CDR2 YYEEEE. CDR3 in DNA: TGTGCCAGCAGCCACCCCCAGGGGACATCGAACACCGGGGAGCTGTTTTTT. Translated: CASSHPQGTSNTGELFF.

The chain has TRBV11-3 and TRBJ2-5; a possible D gene is TRBD2 (5 bases). CDR1 and CDR2 (germline): SGHNT, YENEEA. Between the trimmed V and J ends, which lost 5 bases and 13 bases, there was a span of 20 bases. The CDR3 spans 13 residues. The CDR3 here is CASSAGRTAGWYF. As DNA, the CDR3 is TGTGCCAGCAGCGCGGGCCGGACCGCCGGGTGGTACTTC.

This chain connects TRBV6-5 to TRBJ2-3; D gene unclear. Germline V gives CDR1 MNHEY, CDR2 SVGAGI. V dropped 6 bases and J dropped 5 bases, with 18 bases sitting between them. This CDR3 spans 15 amino acids. Here the CDR3 reads CASRGVVSSGDTQYF. As DNA, the CDR3 is TGTGCCAGCAGAGGAGTAGTGTCTAGTGGAGATACGCAGTATTTT.

The gene calls are TRBV24-1 and TRBJ1-1, with D possibly matching TRBD1 (6 bases). Between the trimmed V and J ends, which lost 7 bases and 4 bases, there was a span of 12 bases. Per the germline V gene, CDR1 is KGHDR and CDR2 is SFDVKD. The CDR3 runs to 13 residues. The CDR3 region is CATRAGAGTEAFF. In DNA form, the CDR3 reads TGTGCCACCAGGGCAGGGGCGGGCACTGAAGCTTTCTTT.

This sequence joins TRBV24-1 and TRBJ2-2; 9 nucleotides match TRBD2. Trimming removed 0 bases from V and 6 bases from J; junction bases left unmatched: 4. CDR1 and CDR2 (germline): KGHDR, SFDVKD. The CDR3 consists of 16 residues. DNA for the CDR3: TGTGCCACCAGTGATTTGAACCCTAGCGGGGCCGGGGAGCTGTTTTTT. It translates to CATSDLNPSGAGELFF.

This chain connects TRBV7-2 to TRBJ2-1; 13 bases agree with TRBD2. The germline CDR1 and CDR2 sequences are SGHTA and FQGNSA. The CDR3 is 16 residues long. V lost 5 bases and J lost 10; bases outside the gene matches: 11. CDR3 bases: TGTGCCAGCAGCCTCCCCCGAACTAGCGGGGGGGCCGAGCAGTTCTTC. Its translation: CASSLPRTSGGAEQFF.

V usage is TRBV29-1 and J usage is TRBJ1-2; D is perhaps TRBD1 (5 bases). Germline lookup yields CDR1 SQVTM and CDR2 ANQGSEA. V was pared by 3 bases and J by 8 bases, with 7 bases between. The CDR3 loop spans 10 amino acids. The CDR3 sequence: CSVDDRGYTF. The CDR3 coding sequence is TGCAGCGTTGACGACAGAGGCTACACCTTC.

The rearrangement links TRBV7-8 to TRBJ1-1; 7 bases match TRBD1. The CDR3 spans 15 residues. J gave up 0 bases and V 3 bases, and 4 bases lay outside the gene matches. The germline gives CDR1 SGHVS, CDR2 FQNEAQ. CDR3 nucleotides: TGTGCCAGCAGCTTTTTGGGACAGTTGAACACTGAAGCTTTCTTT. This codes for CASSFLGQLNTEAFF.

The rearrangement uses TRBV15 and TRBJ1-1; possibly TRBD1 for D (5 bases). Germline CDR1 and CDR2: LNHNV and YYDKDF (reference sequence). There are 13 residues in the CDR3. Trimming removed 0 bases at V and 6 bases at J, with 8 bases between. CDR3 coding DNA: TGTGCCACCAGCAGAGAGGGGCTCGCTGAAGCTTTCTTT. Amino acid sequence: CATSREGLAEAFF. The variable domain in full, completed from reference TRBV15 and TRBJ1-1, reads DAMVIQNPRYQVTQFGKPVTLSCSQTLNHNVMYWYQQKSSQAPKLLFHYYDKDFNNEADTPDNFQSRRPNTSFCFLDIRSPGLGDTAMYLCATSREGLAEAFFGQGTRLTVV.

The chain couples TRBV13 to TRBJ2-3; possible D gene TRBD2, 6 bases. Germline values: CDR1 PRHDT, CDR2 FYEKMQ (reference sequence). This CDR3 is built from 16 residues. Trimming took off 5 bases at V and 1 base at J, with 16 bases between the two ends. In nucleotides, the CDR3 is TGTGCCAGCAGCGATCGGGAGATTGGGGGCACAGATACGCAGTATTTT. Its protein is CASSDREIGGTDTQYF.

The rearrangement joins TRBV11-3 to TRBJ1-6; D possibly corresponds to TRBD1 (5 bases). CDR3 length: 16 residues. Germline V gives CDR1 SGHNT, CDR2 YENEEA. V dropped 4 bases and J dropped 9 bases, with 19 bases sitting between them. The DNA of the CDR3 is TGTGCCAGCAGCTCGCGTGGGGCGGCCTTCGGTTCACCCCTCCACTTT. Residues: CASSSRGAAFGSPLHF.

The chain recombines TRBV2 with TRBJ1-2, with a weak D call TRBD1 (6 bases). V shed 6 bases and J shed 4 bases, with 21 bases lying between them. Germline loops: CDR1 SNHLY, CDR2 FYNNEI. This CDR3 spans 16 amino acids. The chain's CDR3 is CASSSQLTAGAYGYTF. CDR3 coding DNA: TGTGCCAGCAGCAGCCAATTGACAGCGGGGGCCTATGGCTACACCTTC.

This chain links TRBV7-3 with TRBJ2-1; 9 bases are a match to TRBD1. This CDR3 is 16 amino acids long. V shed 6 bases and J 7 bases; nucleotides not matched to a gene: 13. Germline V CDR1 and CDR2: SGHTA, FQGTGA. The CDR3 DNA reads TGTGCCAGCAGTCCAGGGGTCGGGACAGGGAGTAATGAGCAGTTCTTC. Translated, it gives CASSPGVGTGSNEQFF.

V usage is TRBV13 and J usage is TRBJ2-3; TRBD2 matches at 9 bases. Germline V gene lookup returns CDR1 PRHDT and CDR2 FYEKMQ (reference sequence). The CDR3 is made up of 16 amino acids. The V and J ends lost 0 bases and 8 bases, in that order; junction bases with no gene match: 9. The CDR3 spells CASSLGVPSGISTQYF. The CDR3 nucleotides read TGTGCCAGCAGCTTAGGTGTTCCTAGCGGGATAAGTACGCAGTATTTT.

The chain uses TRBV3-1 (or the pseudogene TRBV3-2) and TRBJ2-7; 11 bases fit TRBD2. CDR1 is LGHDT and CDR2 is YNNKEL in the germline V gene (reference sequence). J lost 5 bases, V lost 2 bases, and 11 bases had no gene match. This CDR3 comprises 17 residues. CDR3 nucleotides: TGTGCCAGCAGCCAACCCGGGACTAGCGGTCCCACCCACGAGCAGTACTTC. This gives the protein CASSQPGTSGPTHEQYF.

The chain is built from TRBV7-9 and TRBJ2-5; TRBD2 might be the D (7 bases). V was clipped by 11 bases and J by 7 bases, with 14 bases between them. The CDR3 totals 11 residues. Per germline, CDR1 SEHNR and CDR2 FQNEAQ (reference sequence). The CDR3 DNA follows: TGTGCCGGGGCGGGGGCTGTGACCCAGTACTTC. Protein: CAGAGAVTQYF.

The chain couples TRBV29-1 to TRBJ2-3; a weak D match, TRBD2 (6 bases). Germline CDR1 SQVTM, CDR2 ANQGSEA. The CDR3 is made up of 15 amino acids. V lost 4 bases, J lost 0 bases, and 14 bases lay in between. The DNA of the CDR3 is TGCAGCGTTGCTCACGGGGGTTTAAGCACAGATACGCAGTATTTT. It codes for CSVAHGGLSTDTQYF.

The table lists this clone with a count of one. This chain connects TRBV29-1 to TRBJ1-5; TRBD1 agrees at 7 bases. CDR1 and CDR2 (germline): SQVTM, ANQGSEA. Unmatched junction bases numbered 7, after V lost 5 bases and J lost 6 bases. There are 13 residues in the CDR3. DNA for the CDR3: TGCAGCGTTAGACAGGGCCCGGGTCAGCCCCAGCATTTT. This gives the protein CSVRQGPGQPQHF.

The gene calls are TRBV3-1 (or the pseudogene TRBV3-2) and TRBJ2-2; D gene unclear. Deletions cut 0 bases from V and 1 base from J, with 15 bases between. CDR3 size: 18 residues. Germline CDR1 and CDR2: LGHDT and YNNKEL (reference sequence). The CDR3 bases are TGTGCCAGCAGCCAAGAACCGGCGGCCCAAAAGAACACCGGGGAGCTGTTTTTT. Translated, it gives CASSQEPAAQKNTGELFF.

This chain uses TRBV6-2 or TRBV6-3 with TRBJ1-2, with 8 bases that match TRBD1. With V trimmed by 4 bases and J by 6 bases, 10 bases remained unmatched. Germline CDR1 MNHEY, CDR2 SVGEGT. This CDR3 has 15 amino acids. The CDR3 is CASSSLRQGWDGYTF. CDR3 in DNA: TGTGCCAGCAGTTCCCTACGACAGGGGTGGGATGGCTACACCTTC.